This paragraph reports one TCR beta chain. Its antigen is still unknown. Addition of a universal primer site occurred through template switching, and cDNA carried unique molecular identifiers. TCRdb re-called the 5' RACE reads through MiXCR, storing one row per CDR3 protein. The data show more than 1.5 million distinct CDR3 sequences, about 30% seen once. Donors uniformly comprised healthy Caucasians. CDR3 length: 14 amino acids. The V gene lost 0 bases and the J gene lost 4 bases, with 12 bases spanning the gap. Germline CDR1 reads DFQATT; CDR2 reads SNEGSKA (reference sequence). This record comes from a study of identical twins. Overall study findings and caveats: Not following the same donors, the study drew its conclusions from cross-sectional statistical analysis.

The sequenced sample consisted of cord blood. This TCR derives from a newborn girl in good health. The chain recombines TRBV20-1 with TRBJ1-1; weak D call: TRBD1 (6 bases). The CDR3 sequence: CSARDWSTGTEAFF. The CDR3 DNA reads as TGCAGTGCTAGAGATTGGTCGACAGGCACTGAAGCTTTCTTT.